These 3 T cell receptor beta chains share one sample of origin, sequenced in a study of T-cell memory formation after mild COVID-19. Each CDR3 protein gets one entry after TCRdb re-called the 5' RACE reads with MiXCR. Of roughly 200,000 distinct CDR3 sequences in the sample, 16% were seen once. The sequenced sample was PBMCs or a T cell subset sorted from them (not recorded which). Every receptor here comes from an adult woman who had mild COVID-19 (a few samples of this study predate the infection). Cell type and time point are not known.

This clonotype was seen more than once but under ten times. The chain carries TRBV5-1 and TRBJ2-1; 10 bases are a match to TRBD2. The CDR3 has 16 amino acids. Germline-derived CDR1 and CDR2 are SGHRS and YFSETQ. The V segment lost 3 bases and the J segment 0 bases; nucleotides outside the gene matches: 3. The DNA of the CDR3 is TGCGCCAGCAGCTACCGGACTAGCGGCTCCTACAATGAGCAGTTCTTC. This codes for CASSYRTSGSYNEQFF.

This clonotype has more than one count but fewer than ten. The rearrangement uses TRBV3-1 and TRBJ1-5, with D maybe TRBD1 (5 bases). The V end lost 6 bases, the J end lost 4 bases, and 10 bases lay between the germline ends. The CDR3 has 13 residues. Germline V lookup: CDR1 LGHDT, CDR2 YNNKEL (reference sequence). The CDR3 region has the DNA TGTGCCAGCAGTAGACAGCAAAATCAGCCCCAGCATTTT. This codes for CASSRQQNQPQHF. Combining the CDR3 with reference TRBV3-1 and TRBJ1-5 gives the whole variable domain DTAVSQTPKYLVTQMGNDKSIKCEQNLGHDTMYWYKQDSKKFLKIMFSYNNKELIINETVPNRFSPKSPDKAHLNLHINSLELGDSAVYFCASSRQQNQPQHFGDGTRLSIL.

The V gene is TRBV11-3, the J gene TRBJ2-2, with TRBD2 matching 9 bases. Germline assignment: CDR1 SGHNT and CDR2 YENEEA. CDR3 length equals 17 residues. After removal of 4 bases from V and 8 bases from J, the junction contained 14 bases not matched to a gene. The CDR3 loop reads CASSSLRLAAGVGELFF. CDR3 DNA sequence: TGTGCCAGCAGCTCCCTCCGACTAGCGGCTGGGGTTGGGGAGCTGTTTTTT.